A single sample gave rise to the 22 T cell receptor beta chains below, sequenced in a study of shared clonotypes between healthy human individuals. TCRdb keeps only in-frame clones here, not all; method: immunoSEQ multiplex PCR. The table shows millions of clones, with 85% to 95% occurring only once. The sequenced sample consisted of naive CD4+ T cells from PBMCs. Subset denoted: CD45RA+ positively selected. The receptors here all came from a man between 18 and 29 years old in good health. Some clones in this sample may be carry-over from other donors' samples.

This chain uses TRBV5-6 with TRBJ2-5; D gene uncertain. V lost 1 base to trimming and J lost 1 base, with 8 bases between them. The CDR3 runs to 14 residues. In germline, CDR1 is SGHDT, CDR2 YYEEEE. In DNA form, the CDR3 reads TGTGCCAGCAGCTTGTCGGGCACCCAAGAGACCCAGTACTTC. This translates into CASSLSGTQETQYF.

The chain is built from TRBV9 and TRBJ2-5, with D unresolved. V gave up 2 bases and J gave up 1 base, with 12 bases separating them. The CDR3 contains 15 residues. The V gene's germline CDR1 is SGDLS and CDR2 YYNGEE. CDR3 region: CASSVGSGFQETQYF. The CDR3 bases are TGTGCCAGCAGCGTGGGTTCCGGGTTCCAAGAGACCCAGTACTTC.

CDR3 sequence reads: CASVTRAGGVYGYTF. The CDR3 DNA reads as TGTGCCAGCGTTACCCGAGCGGGGGGGGTCTATGGCTACACCTTC. The chain links TRBV27 to TRBJ1-2; TRBD1 might be the D (5 bases). This CDR3 has 15 amino acids. Trimming removed 8 bases from V and 4 bases from J, with 20 bases in between. Germline values: CDR1 MNHEY, CDR2 SMNVEV (reference sequence).

The chain recombines TRBV7-3 with TRBJ2-7; D remains unclear. Germline-derived CDR1 and CDR2 are SGHTA and FQGTGA. Trimming pared 5 bases from V and 0 bases from J, leaving 11 bases between. The CDR3 loop spans 14 amino acids. CDR3 bases: TGTGCCAGCAGCGAAACAAGGGACTCCTACGAGCAGTACTTC. Translating gives CASSETRDSYEQYF.

This sequence joins TRBV29-1 and TRBJ2-5; no definite D call. The ends were cut back, 3 bases at V and 4 bases at J, with 12 bases in the middle. Germline V gene sequence: CDR1 SQVTM, CDR2 ANQGSEA. This CDR3 is built from 13 residues. The CDR3 DNA reads TGCAGCGTTGACTGGCTAAATGGAGAGACCCAGTACTTC. This sequence encodes CSVDWLNGETQYF. The full variable domain, with the rest looked up from reference TRBV29-1 and TRBJ2-5, is SAVISQKPSRDICQRGTSLTIQCQVDSQVTMMFWYRQQPGQSLTLIATANQGSEATYESGFVIDKFPISRPNLTFSTLTVSNMSPEDSSIYLCSVDWLNGETQYFGPGTRLLVL.

V gene TRBV5-5 combines with J gene TRBJ1-4; D perhaps matches TRBD1 (6 bases). Per the germline V gene, CDR1 is SGHKS and CDR2 is YYEKEE (reference sequence). V lost 4 bases to trimming and J lost 3 bases, with 10 bases between them. This CDR3 has 14 residues. For the CDR3, the DNA is TGTGCCAGCAGCCCGACAGGACCTAATGAAAAACTGTTTTTT. Encoded protein: CASSPTGPNEKLFF.

With regard to this clone: Other nucleotide sequences in the sample specify the same CDR3. The CDR3 is CSARDTGELFF. CDR3 DNA: TGCAGTGCTAGAGACACCGGGGAGCTGTTTTTT. The chain uses TRBV20-1 and TRBJ2-2, with no clear D. Germline CDR1 is DFQATT and CDR2 is SNEGSKA (reference sequence). This CDR3 region has 11 residues. V gave up 0 bases and J gave up 4 bases, with 0 bases separating them.

The chain links TRBV9 to TRBJ2-7; D perhaps matches TRBD1 (6 bases). Trimming pared 0 bases from V and 2 bases from J, leaving 12 bases between. Germline CDR1 reads SGDLS; CDR2 reads YYNGEE. The CDR3 loop spans 15 amino acids. CDR3 sequence reads: CASSVGTGIPYEQYF. The DNA of the CDR3 is TGTGCCAGCAGCGTAGGTACAGGGATTCCCTACGAGCAGTACTTC.

The chain employs TRBV9 and TRBJ2-3; tentatively, D is TRBD1 or TRBD2 (5 bases each). CDR3 length equals 13 residues. Trimming shortened V by 4 bases and J by 6 bases, and 12 bases separated the two germline ends. CDR1 SGDLS and CDR2 YYNGEE come from the germline V gene. CDR3 bases: TGTGCCAGCAGCTCCCCGGGGCTGGATACGCAGTATTTT. It codes for CASSSPGLDTQYF.

Comments on this clone: The sample holds other DNA sequences that translate to the same CDR3. The rearrangement uses TRBV7-3 and TRBJ2-3; TRBD2 is a possible D gene (6 bases). V gave up 3 bases and J gave up 2 bases, with 12 bases separating them. The CDR3 covers 15 residues. Germline values: CDR1 SGHTA, CDR2 FQGTGA. The CDR3 sequence is CASSLGLAITDTQYF. CDR3 nucleotide sequence: TGTGCCAGCAGCTTGGGGCTAGCGATCACAGATACGCAGTATTTT.

The chain links TRBV30 to TRBJ2-7, with no clear D. The CDR3 has 15 residues. V lost 0 bases to trimming and J lost 0 bases, with 12 bases between them. The germline gives CDR1 GTSNPN, CDR2 SVGIG (reference sequence). This chain's CDR3 is CAWSVRAWSSYEQYF. The CDR3 DNA reads as TGTGCCTGGAGTGTTAGAGCGTGGAGCTCCTACGAGCAGTACTTC.

The J gene is TRBJ1-4, the V gene TRBV5-4, with TRBD1 matching over 8 bases. CDR3 length: 14 amino acids. Germline V lookup: CDR1 SGHNT, CDR2 YYREEE (reference sequence). J lost 5 bases, V lost 4 bases, and 4 bases had no gene match. The CDR3: CASSPRTGNEKLFF. CDR3 nucleotide sequence: TGTGCCAGCAGCCCACGGACAGGGAATGAAAAACTGTTTTTT.

CDR3 in amino acids: CASSWGGGADYGYTF. The CDR3 nucleotides are TGTGCCAGCAGTTGGGGAGGGGGCGCGGACTATGGCTACACCTTC. The chain is built from TRBV28 and TRBJ1-2; 7 bases agree with TRBD1. This CDR3 is built from 15 residues. J lost 3 bases, V lost 4 bases, and 8 bases had no gene match. The germline CDR1 and CDR2 sequences are MDHEN and SYDVKM.

This chain links TRBV6-1 with TRBJ1-4; 9 bases map to TRBD1. V gave up 2 bases and J gave up 7 bases; unmatched junction bases: 2. In germline, CDR1 is MNHNS, CDR2 SASEGT. The CDR3 has 14 residues. The CDR3, as DNA: TGTGCCAGCAGTGAAACAGGGGGCGGTGAAAAACTGTTTTTT. This gives the protein CASSETGGGEKLFF.

Details on this clone: This sample also contains other DNA sequences that code for the same CDR3. This rearrangement joins TRBV4-2 to TRBJ2-5; maybe TRBD1 (5 bases). This CDR3 has 14 amino acids. Looked up from germline, CDR1 is LGHNA and CDR2 is YNFKEQ. The ends were cut back, 1 base at V and 5 bases at J, with 11 bases in the middle. The CDR3 here is CASSQGQGRETQYF. The CDR3 nucleotides read TGTGCCAGCAGCCAAGGGCAGGGAAGGGAGACCCAGTACTTC.

The CDR3 sequence: CASSPAQETQYF. DNA for the CDR3: TGTGCCAGCAGCCCGGCCCAGGAGACCCAGTACTTC. The V and J genes are TRBV28 and TRBJ2-5; no definite D call. The CDR3 is 12 amino acids. V was trimmed by 6 bases and J by 5 bases, leaving 10 bases between them. CDR1 and CDR2 (germline): MDHEN, SYDVKM.

V and J are TRBV28 and TRBJ1-5; D may be TRBD1 (6 bases). Germline values: CDR1 MDHEN, CDR2 SYDVKM. V shed 1 base and J shed 4 bases, with 17 bases lying between them. The CDR3 has 17 amino acids. CDR3 bases: TGTGCCAGCAGTTTATCCCCGGGAGTACAGGGAAATCAGCCCCAGCATTTT. This sequence encodes CASSLSPGVQGNQPQHF. The variable domain in full, with the rest retrieved from reference TRBV28 and TRBJ1-5, is DVKVTQSSRYLVKRTGEKVFLECVQDMDHENMFWYRQDPGLGLRLIYFSYDVKMKEKGDIPEGYSVSREKKERFSLILESASTNQTSMYLCASSLSPGVQGNQPQHFGDGTRLSIL.

The rearrangement uses TRBV6-5 and TRBJ1-2; 9 bases line up with TRBD1. This CDR3 contains 14 residues. Unmatched junction bases numbered 3, after V lost 3 bases and J lost 4 bases. Germline V gene lookup returns CDR1 MNHEY and CDR2 SVGAGI. The CDR3 sequence: CASSYTTGGYGYTF. In nucleotides, the CDR3 is TGTGCCAGCAGTTATACGACAGGGGGCTATGGCTACACCTTC.

Here the CDR3 DNA reads TGTGCCAGCAGCTTAGTCGAGGGCTCTGGAAACACCATATATTTT. It yields the protein CASSLVEGSGNTIYF. The V and J genes are TRBV11-2 and TRBJ1-3; unclear D gene. Trimming cost V 1 base and J 0 bases, with 7 bases left between them. The CDR3 is 15 residues long. The germline V gene encodes CDR1 SGHAT and CDR2 FQNNGV.

The chain has TRBV2 and TRBJ1-4, with a possible D match to TRBD1 (6 bases). This CDR3 region has 12 residues. The ends were cut back, 11 bases at V and 7 bases at J, with 14 bases in the middle. Germline CDR1 reads SNHLY; CDR2 reads FYNNEI. DNA for the CDR3: TGTGCCGGATCCAGGGGATTTGAAAAACTGTTTTTT. Amino acid sequence: CAGSRGFEKLFF.

This clone was seen once. J is TRBJ1-5 and V is TRBV19, with TRBD1 identical over 9 bases. Germline values: CDR1 LNHDA, CDR2 SQIVND (reference sequence). This CDR3 has 16 residues. V was clipped by 7 bases and J by 0 bases; unmatched bases: 7. CDR3 loop: CASIDRGDYSNQPQHF. The CDR3 DNA sequence: TGTGCCAGTATCGACAGGGGGGACTATAGCAATCAGCCCCAGCATTTT.

The chain recombines TRBV6-5 with TRBJ2-7; 8 nucleotides agree with TRBD1. Losses at the gene ends were 8 bases for V and 0 bases for J; bases not matched to a gene: 9. The CDR3 sequence is 15 residues long. CDR1 is MNHEY, CDR2 SVGAGI, per germline. CDR3 bases: TGTGCCAGCCGAGCCCGGACAGGGAGCTCCTACGAGCAGTACTTC. Residues: CASRARTGSSYEQYF.